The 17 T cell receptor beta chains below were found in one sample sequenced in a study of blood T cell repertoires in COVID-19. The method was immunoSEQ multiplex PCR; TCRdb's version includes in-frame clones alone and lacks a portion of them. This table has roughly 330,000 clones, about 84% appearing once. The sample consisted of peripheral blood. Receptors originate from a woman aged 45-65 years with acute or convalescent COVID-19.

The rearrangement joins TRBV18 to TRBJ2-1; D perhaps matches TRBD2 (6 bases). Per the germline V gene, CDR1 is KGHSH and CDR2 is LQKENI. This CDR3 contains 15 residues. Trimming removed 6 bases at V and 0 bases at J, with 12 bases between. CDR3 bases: TGTGCCAGCTCCCCGATAGCGGCCTCCTACAATGAGCAGTTCTTC. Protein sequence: CASSPIAASYNEQFF.

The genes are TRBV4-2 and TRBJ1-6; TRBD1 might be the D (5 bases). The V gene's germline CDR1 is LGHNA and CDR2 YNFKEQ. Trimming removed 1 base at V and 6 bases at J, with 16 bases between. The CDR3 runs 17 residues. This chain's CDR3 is CASSQVSLTAINSPLHF. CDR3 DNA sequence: TGTGCCAGCAGCCAAGTATCCTTGACAGCAATTAATTCACCCCTCCACTTT.

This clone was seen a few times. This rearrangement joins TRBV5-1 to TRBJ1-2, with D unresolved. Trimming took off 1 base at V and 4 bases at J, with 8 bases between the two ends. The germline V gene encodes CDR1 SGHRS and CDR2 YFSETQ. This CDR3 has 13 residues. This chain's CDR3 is CASSLTGIYGYTF. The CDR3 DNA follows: TGCGCCAGCAGCTTGACCGGGATCTATGGCTACACCTTC.

The DNA for the CDR3 is TGTGCCAGCAGCACAGGGACACATCTTAATGAAAAACTGTTTTTT. Its protein product is CASSTGTHLNEKLFF. This chain uses TRBV7-8 with TRBJ1-4; D may be TRBD1 (6 bases). The CDR3 has 15 residues. CDR1 is SGHVS and CDR2 is FQNEAQ in the germline V gene. V was cut by 5 bases and J by 4 bases, with 14 bases left in between.

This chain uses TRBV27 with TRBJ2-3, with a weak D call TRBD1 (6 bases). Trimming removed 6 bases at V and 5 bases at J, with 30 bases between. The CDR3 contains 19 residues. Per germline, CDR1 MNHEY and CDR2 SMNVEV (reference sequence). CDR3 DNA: TGTGCCAGCAGGCCCGTCCTAACATACACAGGGACCAGGGTAGATACGCAGTATTTT. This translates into CASRPVLTYTGTRVDTQYF.

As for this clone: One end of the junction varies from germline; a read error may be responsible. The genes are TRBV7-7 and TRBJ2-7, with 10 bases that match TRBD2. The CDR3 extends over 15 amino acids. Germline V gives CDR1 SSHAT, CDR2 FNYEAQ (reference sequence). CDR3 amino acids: CASSLAGGPTYEQYF. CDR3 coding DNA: TGTGCTAGCAGCTTAGCGGGAGGACCCACCTACGAGCAGTACTTC.

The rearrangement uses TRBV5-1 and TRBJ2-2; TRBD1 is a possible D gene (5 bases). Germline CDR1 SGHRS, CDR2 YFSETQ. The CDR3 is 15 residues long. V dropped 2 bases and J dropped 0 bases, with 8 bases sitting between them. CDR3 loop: CASSFRQSNTGELFF. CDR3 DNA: TGCGCCAGCAGCTTCCGACAGTCGAACACCGGGGAGCTGTTTTTT.

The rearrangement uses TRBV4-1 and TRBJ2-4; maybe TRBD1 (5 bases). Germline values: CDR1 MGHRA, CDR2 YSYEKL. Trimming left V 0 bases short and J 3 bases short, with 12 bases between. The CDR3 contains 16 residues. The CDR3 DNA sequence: TGCGCCAGCAGCCAAGAGGGTCGACAGTACAAAAACATTCAGTACTTC. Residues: CASSQEGRQYKNIQYF.

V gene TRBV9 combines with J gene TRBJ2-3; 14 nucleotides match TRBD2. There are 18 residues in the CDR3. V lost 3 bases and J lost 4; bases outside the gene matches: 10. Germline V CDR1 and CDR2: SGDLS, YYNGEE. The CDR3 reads CASSATGTSGSSADTQYF. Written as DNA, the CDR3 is TGTGCCAGCAGCGCAACCGGGACTAGCGGGAGTTCGGCAGATACGCAGTATTTT.

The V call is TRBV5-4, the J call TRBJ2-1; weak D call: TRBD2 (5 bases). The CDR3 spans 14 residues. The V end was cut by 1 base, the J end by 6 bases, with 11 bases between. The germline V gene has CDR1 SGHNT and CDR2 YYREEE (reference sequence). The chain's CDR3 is CASSLKSRGNEQFF. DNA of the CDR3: TGTGCCAGCAGCTTGAAGTCTCGGGGCAATGAGCAGTTCTTC.

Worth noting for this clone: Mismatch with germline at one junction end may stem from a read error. The CDR3 spells CASSEAITFESQYF. CDR3 nucleotide sequence: TGTGCCAGCAGTGAAGCAATCACCTTCGAGAGCCAGTACTTC. The chain uses TRBV2 and TRBJ2-5; no definite D call. CDR1 and CDR2 (germline): SNHLY, FYNNEI. The CDR3 loop spans 14 amino acids.

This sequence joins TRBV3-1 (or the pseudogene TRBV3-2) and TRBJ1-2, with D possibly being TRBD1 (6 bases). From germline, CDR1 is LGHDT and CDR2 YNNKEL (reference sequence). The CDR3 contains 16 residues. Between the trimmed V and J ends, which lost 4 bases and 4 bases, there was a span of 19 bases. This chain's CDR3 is CASSPQTGGAGYGYTF. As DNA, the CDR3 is TGTGCCAGCAGCCCGCAAACGGGGGGCGCGGGCTATGGCTACACCTTC.

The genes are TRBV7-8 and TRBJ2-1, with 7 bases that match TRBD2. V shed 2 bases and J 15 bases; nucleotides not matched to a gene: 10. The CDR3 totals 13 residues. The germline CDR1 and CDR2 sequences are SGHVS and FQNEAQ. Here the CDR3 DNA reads TGTGCCAGCAGCTTATCCAGACGGACTAGTCTGTTCTTC. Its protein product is CASSLSRRTSLFF. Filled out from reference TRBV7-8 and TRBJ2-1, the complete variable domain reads GAGVSQSPRYKVAKRGQDVALRCDPISGHVSLFWYQQALGQGPEFLTYFQNEAQLDKSGLPSDRFFAERPEGSVSTLKIQRTQQEDSAVYLCASSLSRRTSLFFGPGTRLTVL.

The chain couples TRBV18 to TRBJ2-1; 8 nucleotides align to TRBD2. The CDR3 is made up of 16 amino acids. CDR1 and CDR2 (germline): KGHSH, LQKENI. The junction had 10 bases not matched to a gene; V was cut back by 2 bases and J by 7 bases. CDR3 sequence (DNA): TGTGCCAGCTCACCAAAGAGGTCTAGCGGGCTTAATGAGCAGTTCTTC. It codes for CASSPKRSSGLNEQFF. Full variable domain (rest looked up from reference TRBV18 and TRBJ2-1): NAGVMQNPRHLVRRRGQEARLRCSPMKGHSHVYWYRQLPEEGLKFMVYLQKENIIDESGMPKERFSAEFPKEGPSILRIQQVVRGDSAAYFCASSPKRSSGLNEQFFGPGTRLTVL.

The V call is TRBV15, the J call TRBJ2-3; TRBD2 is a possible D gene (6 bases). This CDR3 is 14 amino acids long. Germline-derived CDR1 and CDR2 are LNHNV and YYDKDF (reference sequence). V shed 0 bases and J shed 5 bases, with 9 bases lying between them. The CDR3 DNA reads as TGTGCCACCAGCAGAGAAAGGGGAGGAGATACGCAGTATTTT. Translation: CATSRERGGDTQYF. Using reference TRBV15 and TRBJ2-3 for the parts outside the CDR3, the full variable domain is DAMVIQNPRYQVTQFGKPVTLSCSQTLNHNVMYWYQQKSSQAPKLLFHYYDKDFNNEADTPDNFQSRRPNTSFCFLDIRSPGLGDTAMYLCATSRERGGDTQYFGPGTRLTVL.

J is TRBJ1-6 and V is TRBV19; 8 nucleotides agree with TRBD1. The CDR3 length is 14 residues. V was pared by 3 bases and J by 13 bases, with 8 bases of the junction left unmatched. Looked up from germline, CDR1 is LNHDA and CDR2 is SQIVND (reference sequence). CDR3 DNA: TGTGCCAGTAGTATTTGGGGACAGGCGACCCCCCTCCACTTT. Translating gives CASSIWGQATPLHF.

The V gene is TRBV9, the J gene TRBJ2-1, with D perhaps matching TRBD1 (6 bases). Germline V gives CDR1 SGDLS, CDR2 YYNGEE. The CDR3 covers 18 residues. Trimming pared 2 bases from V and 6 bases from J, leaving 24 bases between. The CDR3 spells CASSVSRLTGTRVNEQFF. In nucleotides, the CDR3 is TGTGCCAGCAGCGTGTCCCGCCTTACAGGGACCAGGGTCAATGAGCAGTTCTTC.